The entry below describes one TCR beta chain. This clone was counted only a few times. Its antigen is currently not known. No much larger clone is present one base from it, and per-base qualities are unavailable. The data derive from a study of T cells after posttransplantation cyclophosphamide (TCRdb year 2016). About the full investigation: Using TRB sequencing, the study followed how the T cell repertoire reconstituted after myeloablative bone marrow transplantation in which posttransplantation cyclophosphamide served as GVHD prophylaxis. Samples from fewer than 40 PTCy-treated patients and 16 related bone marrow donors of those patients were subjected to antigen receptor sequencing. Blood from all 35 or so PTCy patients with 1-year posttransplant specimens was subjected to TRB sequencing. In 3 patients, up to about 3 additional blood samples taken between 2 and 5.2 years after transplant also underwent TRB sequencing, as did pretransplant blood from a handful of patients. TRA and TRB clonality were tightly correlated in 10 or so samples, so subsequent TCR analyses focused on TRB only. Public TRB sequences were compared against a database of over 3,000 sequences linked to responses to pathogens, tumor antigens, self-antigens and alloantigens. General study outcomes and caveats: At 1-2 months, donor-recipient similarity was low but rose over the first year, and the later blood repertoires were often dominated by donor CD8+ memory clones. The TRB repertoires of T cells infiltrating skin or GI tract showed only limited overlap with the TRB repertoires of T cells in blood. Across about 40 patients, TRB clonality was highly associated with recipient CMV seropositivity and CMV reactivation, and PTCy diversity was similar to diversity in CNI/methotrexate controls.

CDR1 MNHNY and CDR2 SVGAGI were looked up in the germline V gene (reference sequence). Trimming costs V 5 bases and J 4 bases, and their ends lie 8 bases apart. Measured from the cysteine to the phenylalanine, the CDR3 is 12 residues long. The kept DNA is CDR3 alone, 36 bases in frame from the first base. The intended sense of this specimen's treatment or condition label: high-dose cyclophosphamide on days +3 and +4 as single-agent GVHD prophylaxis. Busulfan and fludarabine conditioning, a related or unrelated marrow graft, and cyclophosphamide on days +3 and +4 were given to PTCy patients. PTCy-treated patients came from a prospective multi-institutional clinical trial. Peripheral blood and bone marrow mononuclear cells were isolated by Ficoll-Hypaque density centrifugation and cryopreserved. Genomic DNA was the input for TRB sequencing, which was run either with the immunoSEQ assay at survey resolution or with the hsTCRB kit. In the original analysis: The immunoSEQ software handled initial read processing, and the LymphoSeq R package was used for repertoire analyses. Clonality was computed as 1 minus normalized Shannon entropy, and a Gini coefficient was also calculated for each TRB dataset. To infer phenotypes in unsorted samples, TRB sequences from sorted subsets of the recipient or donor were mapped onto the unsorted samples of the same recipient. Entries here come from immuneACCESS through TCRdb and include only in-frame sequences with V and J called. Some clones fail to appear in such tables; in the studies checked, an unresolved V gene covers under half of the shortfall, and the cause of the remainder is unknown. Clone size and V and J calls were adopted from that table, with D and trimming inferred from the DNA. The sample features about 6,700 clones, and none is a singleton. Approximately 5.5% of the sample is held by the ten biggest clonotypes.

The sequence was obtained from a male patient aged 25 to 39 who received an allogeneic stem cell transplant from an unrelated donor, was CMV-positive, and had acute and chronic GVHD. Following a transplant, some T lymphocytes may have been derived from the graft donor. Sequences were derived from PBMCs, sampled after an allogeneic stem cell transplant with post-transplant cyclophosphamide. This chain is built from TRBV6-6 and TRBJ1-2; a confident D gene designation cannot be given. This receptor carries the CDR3 CASSPGRYGYTF. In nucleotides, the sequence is TGTGCCAGCAGTCCGGGTCGCTATGGCTACACCTTC.